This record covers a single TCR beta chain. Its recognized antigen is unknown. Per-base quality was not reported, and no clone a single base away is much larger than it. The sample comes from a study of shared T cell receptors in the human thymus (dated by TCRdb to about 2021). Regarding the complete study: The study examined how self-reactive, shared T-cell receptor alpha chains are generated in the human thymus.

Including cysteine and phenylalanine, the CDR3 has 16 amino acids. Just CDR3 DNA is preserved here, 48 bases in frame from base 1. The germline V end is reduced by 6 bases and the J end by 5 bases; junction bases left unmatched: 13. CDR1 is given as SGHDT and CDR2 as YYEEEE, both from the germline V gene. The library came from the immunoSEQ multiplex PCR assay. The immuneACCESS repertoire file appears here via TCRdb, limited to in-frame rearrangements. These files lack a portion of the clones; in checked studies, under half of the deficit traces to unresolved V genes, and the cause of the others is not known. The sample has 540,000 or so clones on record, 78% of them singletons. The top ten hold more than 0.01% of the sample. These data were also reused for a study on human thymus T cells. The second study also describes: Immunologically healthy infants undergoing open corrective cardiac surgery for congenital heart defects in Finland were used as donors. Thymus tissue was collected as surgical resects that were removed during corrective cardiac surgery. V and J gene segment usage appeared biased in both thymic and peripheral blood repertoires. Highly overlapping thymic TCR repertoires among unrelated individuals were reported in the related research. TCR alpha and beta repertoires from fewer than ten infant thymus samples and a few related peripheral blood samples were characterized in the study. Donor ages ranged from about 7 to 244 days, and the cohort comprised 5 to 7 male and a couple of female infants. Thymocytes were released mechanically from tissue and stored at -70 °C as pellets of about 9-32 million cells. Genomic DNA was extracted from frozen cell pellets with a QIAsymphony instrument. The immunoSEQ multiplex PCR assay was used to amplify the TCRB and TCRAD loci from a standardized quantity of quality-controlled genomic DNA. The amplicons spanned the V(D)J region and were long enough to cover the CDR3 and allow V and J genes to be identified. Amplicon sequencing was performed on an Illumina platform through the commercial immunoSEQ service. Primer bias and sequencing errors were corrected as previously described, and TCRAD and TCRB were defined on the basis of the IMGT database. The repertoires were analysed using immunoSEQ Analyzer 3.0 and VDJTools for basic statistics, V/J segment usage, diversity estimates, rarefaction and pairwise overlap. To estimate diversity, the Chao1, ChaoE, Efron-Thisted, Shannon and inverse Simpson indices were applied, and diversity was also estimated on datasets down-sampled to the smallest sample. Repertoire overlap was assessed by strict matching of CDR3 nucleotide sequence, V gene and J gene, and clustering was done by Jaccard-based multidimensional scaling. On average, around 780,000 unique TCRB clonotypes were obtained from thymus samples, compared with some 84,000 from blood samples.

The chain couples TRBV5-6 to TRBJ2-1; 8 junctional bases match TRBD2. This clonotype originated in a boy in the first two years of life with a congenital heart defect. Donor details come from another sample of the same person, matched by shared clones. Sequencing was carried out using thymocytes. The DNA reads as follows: TGTGCCAGCACCTCCTTGGGCGGGAGGATGGACAATGAGCAGTTCTTC. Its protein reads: CASTSLGGRMDNEQFF.